The clone carrying this TCR beta chain was counted between two and nine times. The data originate from a study of blood T cell repertoires in COVID-19. Study overall: T cells, B-cell-depleted T cells, or PBMCs provided the cDNA or gDNA that served as material.

The V and J ends lost 2 bases and 6 bases respectively, with 9 bases between them. The CDR3 spans 13 residues. Germline CDR1 reads SGDLS; CDR2 reads YYNGEE. In assigning cohorts, the study relied on participant-reported clinical history. Methods used by the authors: Using reference gene primer amplification, nucleated cell counts were estimated. Sequenced by immunoSEQ multiplex PCR; TCRdb stores in-frame clones only, minus some. The DNA was the basis for D and trimming; V, J and clone size are from that table. The sample lists fewer than 300,000 clones, around 90% seen once, with around 1.1% in the top ten.

The chain is built from TRBV9 and TRBJ2-1; possibly TRBD2 for D (6 bases). Sequencing was done on a sample of PBMCs or T cells enriched from blood (not recorded which). The sequence came from a woman aged 25 to 39 who had recovered from COVID-19. This chain's CDR3 is CASSVTSSNEQFF. The CDR3 nucleotides read TGTGCCAGCAGCGTCACTAGCAGCAATGAGCAGTTCTTC.